This T cell receptor beta chain appears in the sequencing data of a study of blood T cells in healthy people across ages. With a J-beta primer mix and a sample-barcoded 5' primer, a second PCR ran about 7 to 12 cycles. Each CDR3 protein is one row after TCRdb ran MiXCR on the 5' RACE reads. The sample holds approximately 800,000 distinct CDR3 sequences, roughly 50% seen once. The source of this sequence is a man aged 40-55 years in good health. What was sequenced was blood.

This CDR3 is CSASSYGYTF. The CDR3 coding sequence is TGCAGTGCTTCGAGCTATGGCTACACCTTC. This chain joins TRBV20-1 and TRBJ1-2; D remains unclear. CDR3 length: 10 amino acids. Germline values: CDR1 DFQATT, CDR2 SNEGSKA (reference sequence). Deletions cut 5 bases from V and 4 bases from J, with 5 bases between.